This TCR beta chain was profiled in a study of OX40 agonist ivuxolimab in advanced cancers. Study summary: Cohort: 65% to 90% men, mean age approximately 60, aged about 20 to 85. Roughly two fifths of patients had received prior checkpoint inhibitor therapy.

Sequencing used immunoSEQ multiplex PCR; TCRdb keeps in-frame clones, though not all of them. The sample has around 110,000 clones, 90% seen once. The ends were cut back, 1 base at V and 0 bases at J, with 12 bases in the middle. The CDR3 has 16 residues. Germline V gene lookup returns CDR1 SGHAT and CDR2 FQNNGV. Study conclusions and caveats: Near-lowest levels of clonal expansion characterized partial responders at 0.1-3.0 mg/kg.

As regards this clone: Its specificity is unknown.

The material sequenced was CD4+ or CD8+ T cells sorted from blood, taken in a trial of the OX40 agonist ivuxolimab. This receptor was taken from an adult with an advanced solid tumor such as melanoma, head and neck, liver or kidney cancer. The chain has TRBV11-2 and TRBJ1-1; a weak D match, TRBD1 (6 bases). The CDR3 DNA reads TGTGCCAGCAGCTTAGGGACGGACAGAATGAACACTGAAGCTTTCTTT. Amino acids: CASSLGTDRMNTEAFF.